These T cell receptor beta chains were read from a single sample in a study of cytomegalovirus exposure and HLA in healthy donors. TCRdb's copy holds only in-frame clones and misses some; the assay was immunoSEQ multiplex PCR. This table holds around 160,000 clones, around 89% found once. The specimen sequenced was PBMCs. The receptor set was obtained from a man aged 18 to 29 in good health and CMV-seronegative. CDR3s include the opening cysteine and the closing phenylalanine or tryptophan. A D gene is named only where the DNA matches it firmly. The listing skips clone size in some rows; elsewhere it reads once, few, many or a size class.

CDR3aa: CASSGFLADNEQFF
CDR3nt: TGCGCCAGCAGTGGTTTCCTAGCGGACAATGAGCAGTTCTTC
len: 14
v_gene: TRBV10-2
j_gene: TRBJ2-1
abundance: .
d_gene: TRBD2

CDR3aa: CASSTGTSGTFTDTQYF
CDR3nt: TGTGCCAGCAGCACGGGGACTAGCGGGACCTTCACAGATACGCAGTATTTT
len: 17
v_gene: TRBV5-4
j_gene: TRBJ2-3
abundance: .
d_gene: TRBD2

CDR3aa: CATSGQGLKNIQYF
CDR3nt: TGTGCCACCAGCGGCCAGGGACTTAAAAACATTCAGTACTTC
len: 14
v_gene: TRBV15
j_gene: TRBJ2-4
abundance: .
d_gene: .

CDR3aa: CASSSGTGRYNEQFF
CDR3nt: TGTGCCAGCAGCTCCGGGACAGGGCGGTACAATGAGCAGTTCTTC
len: 15
v_gene: TRBV5-4
j_gene: TRBJ2-1
abundance: .
d_gene: TRBD1

CDR3aa: CASSSTDGYTF
CDR3nt: TGCGCCAGCAGCTCGACAGATGGCTACACCTTC
len: 11
v_gene: TRBV5-1
j_gene: TRBJ1-2
abundance: .
d_gene: .

CDR3aa: CASSLSQGSHNEQFF
CDR3nt: TGTGCCAGCAGCTTGTCCCAGGGGAGTCACAATGAGCAGTTCTTC
len: 15
v_gene: TRBV5-4
j_gene: TRBJ2-1
abundance: .
d_gene: .

CDR3aa: CASSPLTGDLRSGANVLTF
CDR3nt: TGTGCCAGCTCACCATTGACAGGGGATCTACGCTCTGGGGCCAACGTCCTGACTTTC
len: 19
v_gene: TRBV18
j_gene: TRBJ2-6
abundance: .
d_gene: TRBD1

CDR3aa: CASSMPSDHEQFF
CDR3nt: TGTGCCAGCAGTATGCCTAGCGACCATGAGCAGTTCTTC
len: 13
v_gene: TRBV2
j_gene: TRBJ2-1
abundance: .
d_gene: .

CDR3aa: CTSTPSTSGGHYYNEQFF
CDR3nt: TGCACCAGCACCCCGTCGACTAGCGGGGGGCATTACTACAATGAGCAGTTCTTC
len: 18
v_gene: TRBV1
j_gene: TRBJ2-1
abundance: few
d_gene: .

CDR3aa: CASSERRDTGELFF
CDR3nt: TGTGCCAGCAGTGAAAGGCGGGACACCGGGGAGCTGTTTTTT
len: 14
v_gene: TRBV6-1
j_gene: TRBJ2-2
abundance: .
d_gene: .

CDR3aa: CASGTYGTTYGYTF
CDR3nt: TGTGCCAGCGGCACCTACGGGACAACTTATGGCTACACCTTC
len: 14
v_gene: TRBV6-6
j_gene: TRBJ1-2
abundance: once
d_gene: .

CDR3aa: CASTQGVNGYTF
CDR3nt: TGTGCCAGCACCCAGGGGGTTAACGGCTACACCTTC
len: 12
v_gene: TRBV25-1
j_gene: TRBJ1-2
abundance: .
d_gene: TRBD1

CDR3aa: CASSQPGQAHGYTF
CDR3nt: TGTGCCAGCAGCCAACCGGGACAGGCTCATGGCTACACCTTC
len: 14
v_gene: TRBV5-4
j_gene: TRBJ1-2
abundance: .
d_gene: TRBD1

CDR3aa: CASSGTGGAIHEQYF
CDR3nt: TGTGCCAGCAGTGGAACAGGGGGCGCGATCCACGAGCAGTACTTC
len: 15
v_gene: TRBV27
j_gene: TRBJ2-7
abundance: .
d_gene: TRBD1

CDR3aa: CASSEYIYNEQFF
CDR3nt: TGCGCCAGCAGTGAGTACATCTACAATGAGCAGTTCTTC
len: 13
v_gene: TRBV10-1
j_gene: TRBJ2-1
abundance: .
d_gene: .

CDR3aa: CASRATGTEAFF
CDR3nt: TGTGCCAGCAGGGCTACAGGTACTGAAGCTTTCTTT
len: 12
v_gene: TRBV2
j_gene: TRBJ1-1
abundance: .
d_gene: .

CDR3aa: CASSLQTGTETQYF
CDR3nt: TGTGCCAGCAGTTTACAGACAGGGACAGAGACCCAGTACTTC
len: 14
v_gene: TRBV27
j_gene: TRBJ2-5
abundance: .
d_gene: TRBD1

CDR3aa: CASSIISGSSEEQYF
CDR3nt: TGTGCCAGTAGTATCATCAGCGGGAGTTCGGAGGAGCAGTACTTC
len: 15
v_gene: TRBV19
j_gene: TRBJ2-7
abundance: .
d_gene: TRBD2

CDR3aa: CASSFSAGNTEAFF
CDR3nt: TGTGCCAGCAGCTTTAGTGCCGGGAACACTGAAGCTTTCTTT
len: 14
v_gene: TRBV7-9
j_gene: TRBJ1-1
abundance: .
d_gene: .

CDR3aa: CASSLLIHGSGNEQFF
CDR3nt: TGTGCCAGCAGCTTACTCATACACGGGAGTGGCAATGAGCAGTTCTTC
len: 16
v_gene: TRBV7-2
j_gene: TRBJ2-1
abundance: .
d_gene: .

CDR3aa: CASSFRDQETQYF
CDR3nt: TGTGCCAGCAGCTTCCGCGATCAAGAGACCCAGTACTTC
len: 13
v_gene: TRBV5-4
j_gene: TRBJ2-5
abundance: .
d_gene: .

CDR3aa: CASSLARTSGRAQKFF
CDR3nt: TGCGCCAGCAGCTTGGCGAGGACTAGCGGGAGGGCCCAGAAGTTCTTC
len: 16
v_gene: TRBV5-1
j_gene: TRBJ2-1
abundance: few
d_gene: TRBD2

CDR3aa: CASSRREGETQYF
CDR3nt: TGCGCCAGCAGTAGAAGGGAGGGGGAGACCCAGTACTTC
len: 13
v_gene: TRBV5-1
j_gene: TRBJ2-5
abundance: .
d_gene: TRBD2

CDR3aa: CSAESPRDSPFF
CDR3nt: TGCAGCGCCGAAAGCCCCCGGGACTCGCCGTTCTTC
len: 12
v_gene: TRBV29-1
j_gene: TRBJ2-1
abundance: once
d_gene: .

CDR3aa: CASSPGRVSTDTQYF
CDR3nt: TGTGCCAGCAGTCCCGGGCGGGTAAGCACAGATACGCAGTATTTT
len: 15
v_gene: TRBV27
j_gene: TRBJ2-3
abundance: .
d_gene: .

CDR3aa: CASSPFGGEVNQPQHF
CDR3nt: TGCGCCAGCAGCCCGTTCGGGGGGGAGGTTAATCAGCCCCAGCATTTT
len: 16
v_gene: TRBV5-1
j_gene: TRBJ1-5
abundance: .
d_gene: .

CDR3aa: CASSLGQSHEQYF
CDR3nt: TGTGCCAGCAGCTTAGGACAGAGTCACGAGCAGTACTTC
len: 13
v_gene: TRBV13
j_gene: TRBJ2-7
abundance: once
d_gene: .

CDR3aa: CSAGDRRSYNEQFF
CDR3nt: TGCAGCGCCGGGGACAGGAGATCCTACAATGAGCAGTTCTTC
len: 14
v_gene: TRBV29-1
j_gene: TRBJ2-1
abundance: .
d_gene: TRBD1

CDR3aa: CASSSTGTAEAFF
CDR3nt: TGCGCCAGCAGCTCTACAGGGACGGCTGAAGCTTTCTTT
len: 13
v_gene: TRBV5-1
j_gene: TRBJ1-1
abundance: .
d_gene: .

CDR3aa: CASRTGTGTDTQYF
CDR3nt: TGTGCCAGCAGGACCGGGACAGGGACAGATACGCAGTATTTT
len: 14
v_gene: TRBV6-1
j_gene: TRBJ2-3
abundance: .
d_gene: TRBD1

CDR3aa: CASSPGQGAMVRATDTQYF
CDR3nt: TGTGCCAGCTCCCCCGGACAGGGGGCGATGGTTCGGGCCACAGATACGCAGTATTTT
len: 19
v_gene: TRBV18
j_gene: TRBJ2-3
abundance: .
d_gene: TRBD1

CDR3aa: CASSEIGGDTGELFF
CDR3nt: TGTGCCAGCAGTGAAATAGGAGGTGACACCGGGGAGCTGTTTTTT
len: 15
v_gene: TRBV6-1
j_gene: TRBJ2-2
abundance: .
d_gene: .

CDR3aa: CASSYMGAENTIYF
CDR3nt: TGTGCCAGCAGTTATATGGGGGCCGAAAACACCATATATTTT
len: 14
v_gene: TRBV6-5
j_gene: TRBJ1-3
abundance: .
d_gene: .

CDR3aa: CASSAGTWGGELFF
CDR3nt: TGTGCCAGCAGCGCCGGGACTTGGGGCGGGGAGCTGTTTTTT
len: 14
v_gene: TRBV7-2
j_gene: TRBJ2-2
abundance: once
d_gene: .

CDR3aa: CASSSGINYGYTF
CDR3nt: TGTGCCAGCAGTTCCGGGATTAACTATGGCTACACCTTC
len: 13
v_gene: TRBV28
j_gene: TRBJ1-2
abundance: .
d_gene: .

CDR3aa: CASTAETGGSQPQHF
CDR3nt: TGTGCCAGTACCGCGGAGACAGGGGGCAGTCAGCCCCAGCATTTT
len: 15
v_gene: TRBV19
j_gene: TRBJ1-5
abundance: .
d_gene: TRBD1